This record concerns one T cell receptor (beta chain) sequence. This record comes from a study of blood T cells in healthy people across ages. Next came a second PCR, run for about 7 to 12 cycles, which used a sample-barcoded 5' primer along with a J-beta primer mix. Each sample provided no less than 2.5 million CDR3-containing paired-end reads. From the 5' RACE reads, TCRdb called clonotypes with MiXCR, one entry per CDR3 protein. The sample carries 700,000 to 850,000 distinct CDR3 sequences, roughly 40% recorded once. The CDR3 length is 14 residues. Per the germline V gene, CDR1 is SGDLS and CDR2 is YYNGEE. The V end was cut by 2 bases, the J end by 0 bases, with 7 bases between.

The chain is built from TRBV9 and TRBJ2-3; TRBD2 is a possible D gene (5 bases). This receptor was obtained from a man aged 18 to 30 in good health. The sequenced sample was blood. Here the CDR3 reads CASSVRTSTDTQYF. CDR3 nucleotides: TGTGCCAGCAGCGTTAGGACTAGCACAGATACGCAGTATTTT.